Below are 15 T cell receptor beta chains sequenced from a single sample in a study of early T cells in non-severe SARS-CoV-2 infection. From the 5' RACE reads, TCRdb called clonotypes with MiXCR, one entry per CDR3 protein. The table has about 60,000 distinct CDR3 sequences, 10% to 15% seen once; the top ten hold approximately 4.8%. The specimen was whole blood. All receptors come from an adult who was a healthcare worker with PCR-confirmed SARS-CoV-2 infection or an uninfected control (not recorded which).

The J gene is TRBJ2-7, the V gene TRBV28, with D maybe TRBD1 (6 bases). In germline, CDR1 is MDHEN, CDR2 SYDVKM. CDR3 length: 14 residues. V was pared by 6 bases and J by 0 bases, with 12 bases between. In nucleotides, the CDR3 is TGTGCCAGCAGCATAGGACAGAACTCCTACGAGCAGTACTTC. Protein sequence: CASSIGQNSYEQYF.

The sample holds a few counts of this clonotype. This chain uses TRBV12-3 or TRBV12-4 with TRBJ1-4, with D unresolved. This CDR3 spans 14 amino acids. Trimming left V 5 bases short and J 0 bases short, with 7 bases between. The CDR3 sequence: CASSHTATNEKLFF. CDR3 coding DNA: TGTGCCAGCAGTCACACAGCAACTAATGAAAAACTGTTTTTT.

This clonotype has only a few counts. V gene TRBV9 combines with J gene TRBJ2-7; D remains unclear. In germline, CDR1 is SGDLS, CDR2 YYNGEE. The ends were cut back, 4 bases at V and 4 bases at J, with 15 bases in the middle. CDR3 length: 14 residues. CDR3 loop: CASSPGGWGYEQYF. As DNA, the CDR3 is TGTGCCAGCAGCCCCGGCGGATGGGGTTACGAGCAGTACTTC.

This clonotype was recorded at least ten times. This rearrangement joins TRBV5-6 to TRBJ2-4; a weak D match, TRBD1 (6 bases). CDR3 length: 19 amino acids. Deletions cut 4 bases from V and 0 bases from J, with 23 bases between. The germline CDR1 and CDR2 sequences are SGHDT and YYEEEE. The CDR3: CASSHSTGRRTLAKNIQYF. The CDR3 bases are TGTGCCAGCAGCCATTCGACAGGCCGCCGTACTCTAGCCAAAAACATTCAGTACTTC. The whole variable domain, remainder taken from reference TRBV5-6 and TRBJ2-4, is DAGVTQSPTHLIKTRGQQVTLRCSPKSGHDTVSWYQQALGQGPQFIFQYYEEEERQRGNFPDRFSGHQFPNYSSELNVNALLLGDSALYLCASSHSTGRRTLAKNIQYFGAGTRLSVL.

V gene TRBV20-1 combines with J gene TRBJ2-3; TRBD2 matches at 11 bases. The V segment lost 0 bases and the J segment 4 bases; nucleotides outside the gene matches: 6. The CDR3 extends over 16 amino acids. Germline V lookup: CDR1 DFQATT, CDR2 SNEGSKA (reference sequence). The CDR3 reads CSARDLLAGDADTQYF. The CDR3 region has the DNA TGCAGTGCTAGAGATTTACTAGCGGGAGACGCAGATACGCAGTATTTT.

The chain has TRBV6-1 and TRBJ1-5; D gene uncertain. V lost 6 bases and J 1 base, leaving 4 bases between the germline ends. CDR1 is MNHNS, CDR2 SASEGT, per germline. CDR3 size: 12 residues. CDR3 amino acids: CASRLSNQPQHF. CDR3 nucleotide sequence: TGTGCCAGCAGATTAAGCAATCAGCCCCAGCATTTT.

This clonotype was found many times. The CDR3: CASSPIGPGQGAETQYF. The CDR3 DNA follows: TGTGCCAGCAGTCCGATCGGACCGGGACAGGGGGCTGAGACCCAGTACTTC. This chain uses TRBV28 with TRBJ2-5, with 12 bases that match TRBD1. Germline CDR1 MDHEN, CDR2 SYDVKM. The CDR3 has 17 residues. The trim removed 5 bases at V and 5 bases at J, leaving 12 bases unmatched.

This clonotype occurred a few times. The chain couples TRBV18 to TRBJ2-1, with 7 bases aligning to TRBD1. There are 15 residues in the CDR3. Trimming removed 2 bases from V and 3 bases from J; junction bases left unmatched: 4. CDR1 and CDR2 from the germline V gene are KGHSH and LQKENI. The CDR3 sequence is CASSPGRGIYNEQFF. The DNA for the CDR3 is TGTGCCAGCTCACCAGGCAGGGGGATCTACAATGAGCAGTTCTTC. Full variable domain (missing parts from reference TRBV18 and TRBJ2-1): NAGVMQNPRHLVRRRGQEARLRCSPMKGHSHVYWYRQLPEEGLKFMVYLQKENIIDESGMPKERFSAEFPKEGPSILRIQQVVRGDSAAYFCASSPGRGIYNEQFFGPGTRLTVL.

The chain carries TRBV7-6 and TRBJ2-5; 12 nucleotides agree with TRBD2. J was trimmed by 1 base and V by 10 bases; bases with no gene match: 4. The CDR3 is 14 residues long. The germline CDR1 and CDR2 sequences are SGHVS and FNYEAQ. The CDR3 bases are TGTGCCACAACTAGCGGGAGGATCCAAGAGACCCAGTACTTC. It is translated as CATTSGRIQETQYF.

This clonotype was seen a handful of times. The gene calls are TRBV18 and TRBJ2-1; D gene uncertain. CDR1 is KGHSH, CDR2 LQKENI, per germline. The V end lost 0 bases, the J end lost 3 bases, and 3 bases lay between the germline ends. The CDR3 runs to 13 residues. DNA of the CDR3: TGTGCCAGCTCACCACCGGGCTACAATGAGCAGTTCTTC. Encoded protein: CASSPPGYNEQFF.

This clonotype has just a few counts. The chain employs TRBV7-2 and TRBJ1-5; D is unclear. This CDR3 region has 15 residues. V was trimmed by 1 base and J by 0 bases, leaving 7 bases between them. Germline loops: CDR1 SGHTA, CDR2 FQGNSA. CDR3 sequence: CASSLVGISNQPQHF. The CDR3, as DNA: TGTGCCAGCAGCTTAGTAGGTATTAGCAATCAGCCCCAGCATTTT.

This clonotype showed up just a few times. The V and J genes are TRBV20-1 and TRBJ2-2; D uncertain. The CDR3 extends over 13 amino acids. V dropped 4 bases and J dropped 8 bases, with 14 bases sitting between them. Germline CDR1 is DFQATT and CDR2 is SNEGSKA (reference sequence). The CDR3 DNA is TGCAGTGCTATTGGCGGCCCGTCAGGGGAGCTGTTTTTT. It is translated as CSAIGGPSGELFF.

The genes are TRBV12-3 or TRBV12-4 and TRBJ2-6; TRBD1 matches at 9 bases. The V and J ends lost 6 bases and 12 bases, in that order; junction bases with no gene match: 3. This CDR3 contains 12 residues. The CDR3 DNA reads TGTGCCAGCAGCTGGGACAGGGCCGTCCTGACTTTC. Translation gives CASSWDRAVLTF.

This clonotype turned up a few times. The chain couples TRBV3-1 to TRBJ2-5; D ambiguous. Germline CDR1 LGHDT, CDR2 YNNKEL (reference sequence). V was trimmed by 7 bases and J by 0 bases, leaving 12 bases between them. The CDR3 runs to 14 residues. CDR3 nucleotide sequence: TGTGCCAGCAACTCGGGCAGGCACCAAGAGACCCAGTACTTC. It translates to CASNSGRHQETQYF.

Here the CDR3 reads CSVELDRGNTEAFF. CDR3 nucleotides: TGCAGCGTCGAACTTGACAGGGGGAACACTGAAGCTTTCTTT. The rearrangement uses TRBV29-1 and TRBJ1-1, with 8 bases that match TRBD1. V lost 6 bases and J lost 1; bases outside the gene matches: 7. The CDR3 covers 14 residues. The germline V gene has CDR1 SQVTM and CDR2 ANQGSEA.